This T cell receptor (beta chain) was identified during a study of T-cell memory formation after mild COVID-19. Overall study findings and caveats: Whereas later expanders leaned CD4+, clones contracting day 15 to 85 showed a balanced CD4/CD8 makeup. Among contracting clones, CD4+ were mainly CM/EM and CD8+ enriched in EMRA.

Regarding this clonotype: Its antigen is not known.

Constant-segment primers and 5'RACE yielded cDNA libraries for TCR alpha and TCR beta, each carrying sample barcodes and UMIs. TCRdb reprocessed the 5' RACE reads via MiXCR and lists one record per CDR3 protein. The sample lists 250,000 to 350,000 distinct CDR3 sequences, 13% to 15% occurring once. The CDR3 has 15 residues. CDR1 and CDR2 from the germline V gene are LNHDA and SQIVND (reference sequence). V gave up 5 bases and J gave up 5 bases; unmatched junction bases: 11. V gene TRBV19 combines with J gene TRBJ2-5; 7 bases line up with TRBD1. Sequenced sample: PBMCs or a T cell subset sorted from them (not recorded which). This receptor was obtained from a young man who had mild COVID-19 (a few samples of this study predate the infection). Cell type and time point are not known. The CDR3 DNA is TGTGCCAGTAGTTTCCACAGGGGCGCCGGGGAGACCCAGTACTTC. Protein sequence: CASSFHRGAGETQYF. The complete variable domain, with remaining parts taken from reference TRBV19 and TRBJ2-5, reads DGGITQSPKYLFRKEGQNVTLSCEQNLNHDAMYWYRQDPGQGLRLIYYSQIVNDFQKGDIAEGYSVSREKKESFPLTVTSAQKNPTAFYLCASSFHRGAGETQYFGPGTRLLVL.